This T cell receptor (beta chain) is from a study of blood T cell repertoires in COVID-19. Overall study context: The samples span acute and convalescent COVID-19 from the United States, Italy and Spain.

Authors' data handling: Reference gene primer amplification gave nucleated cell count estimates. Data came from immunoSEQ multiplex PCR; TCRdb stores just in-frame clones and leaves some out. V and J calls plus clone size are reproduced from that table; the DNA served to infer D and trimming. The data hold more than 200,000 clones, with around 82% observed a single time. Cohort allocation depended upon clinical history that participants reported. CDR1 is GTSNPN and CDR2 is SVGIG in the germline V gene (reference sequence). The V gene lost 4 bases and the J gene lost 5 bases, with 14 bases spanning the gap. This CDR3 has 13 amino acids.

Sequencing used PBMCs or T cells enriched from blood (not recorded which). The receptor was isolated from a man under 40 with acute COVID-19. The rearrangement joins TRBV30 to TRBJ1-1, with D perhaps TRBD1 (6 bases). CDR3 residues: CAWNLGAWTEAFF. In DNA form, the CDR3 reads TGTGCCTGGAACTTGGGGGCTTGGACTGAAGCTTTCTTT.